A selection of T cell receptor beta chains follows, all from one sample in a study of CD8 T cells in ankylosing spondylitis. TCRdb called the 5' RACE reads again in MiXCR, with one record for every CDR3 protein. The sample contains around 480,000 distinct CDR3 sequences, over 15% of which appear only once. Sequencing was performed on blood, either unsorted or a sorted T cell fraction (not recorded which). Source of these receptors: a male donor with ankylosing spondylitis. Each CDR3 is given with its conserved first and last residue. A D gene is named only where the DNA matches it firmly. A row's size may be missing; if present it is once, few, many or a size class.

j_call,cdr3_length,d_call,v_call,clone_size,cdr3_aa,cdr3_nt
TRBJ2-1,15,TRBD2,TRBV10-3,.,CAIGAVSGRGDEQFF,TGTGCCATCGGCGCAGTGAGCGGGAGGGGAGATGAGCAGTTCTTC
TRBJ2-2,15,.,TRBV7-2,.,CDSSRNWAATGELFF,TGTGACAGCAGCCGTAACTGGGCCGCCACCGGGGAGCTGTTTTTT
TRBJ2-1,16,TRBD2,TRBV12-3/TRBV12-4,.,CASGWASGGPGHEQFF,TGTGCCAGCGGCTGGGCTAGCGGGGGGCCAGGCCATGAGCAGTTCTTC
TRBJ1-4,15,.,TRBV7-2,.,CASSQAQGQGEKLFF,TGTGCCAGCAGCCAAGCCCAGGGGCAAGGTGAAAAACTGTTTTTT
TRBJ2-7,14,TRBD1,TRBV2,.,CASRLGQGIHEQYF,TGTGCCAGCAGGTTGGGACAGGGAATCCACGAGCAGTACTTC
TRBJ2-5,13,.,TRBV18,.,CASSPTSQETQYF,TGTGCCAGCTCACCGACAAGCCAAGAGACCCAGTACTTC
TRBJ2-5,15,TRBD1,TRBV5-5,few,CASSRAGGEGETQYF,TGTGCCAGCAGCCGGGCAGGGGGCGAAGGAGAGACCCAGTACTTC
TRBJ1-4,13,.,TRBV27,few,CASSLFYDGKLFF,TGTGCCAGCAGTTTATTTTATGACGGAAAACTGTTTTTT
TRBJ2-7,18,TRBD2,TRBV2,.,CASCRRAPGLAGSYEQYF,TGTGCCAGCTGCCGCCGTGCGCCGGGACTAGCGGGCTCCTACGAGCAGTACTTC
TRBJ1-1,16,.,TRBV28,.,CASSLHAGSMNTEAFF,TGTGCCAGCAGTTTACACGCCGGTAGCATGAACACTGAAGCTTTCTTT
TRBJ2-5,15,TRBD2,TRBV7-2,few,CASSPGLAGRKTQYF,TGTGCCAGCAGCCCGGGACTAGCGGGAAGAAAGACCCAGTACTTC
TRBJ1-3,16,TRBD1,TRBV18,.,CASSNLDRHSGNTIYF,TGTGCCAGCTCAAACTTGGACAGGCACTCTGGAAACACCATATATTTT
TRBJ1-2,13,TRBD1,TRBV6-2/TRBV6-3,few,CASSFGQADGYTF,TGTGCCAGCAGTTTCGGACAGGCTGATGGCTACACCTTC
TRBJ2-1,17,.,TRBV21-1,.,CASSKISRGRHYNEQFF,TGTGCCAGCAGCAAAATCTCTCGCGGGAGGCACTACAATGAGCAGTTCTTC
TRBJ1-5,17,.,TRBV12-3/TRBV12-4,many,CASSSSGGTNSNQPQHF,TGTGCCAGCAGTTCCTCCGGAGGCACGAATAGCAATCAGCCCCAGCATTTT
TRBJ1-2,14,.,TRBV4-2,.,CASSQVGQGDGYTF,TGTGCCAGCAGCCAAGTGGGGCAGGGAGATGGCTACACCTTC